This note documents a single T cell receptor (beta chain) sequence. The protocol was immunoSEQ multiplex PCR, while the TCRdb copy is restricted to in-frame clones and leaves out a portion. The table lists some 62,000 clones, about 90% of them singletons, with 5.2% in the top ten. This CDR3 contains 14 residues. Germline CDR1 is SGDLS and CDR2 is YYNGEE. The record originates from a study of OX40 agonist ivuxolimab in advanced cancers. The gene calls are TRBV9 and TRBJ2-5, with 9 nucleotides matching TRBD1. The J call is doubtful: the DNA matches TRBJ2-7 better. The sample here was CD4+ or CD8+ T cells sorted from blood, taken in a trial of the OX40 agonist ivuxolimab. The TCR comes from an adult with an advanced solid tumor such as melanoma, head and neck, liver or kidney cancer. CDR3 sequence: CASSGRQGAYEQYF. The CDR3 region has the DNA TGTGCCAGCAGCGGAAGACAGGGGGCCTACGAGCAGTACTTC.